A selection of T cell receptor beta chains follows, all from one sample in a study of cytotoxic CD8 clonotypes in ibrutinib-treated CLL. Profiled with immunoSEQ multiplex PCR; TCRdb holds only in-frame clones, not every one. The sample holds 35,000 to 45,000 clones, 55% to 75% seen once. The material was PBMCs, obtained after 12 months of ibrutinib treatment. The receptor source for this set is a human donor with chronic lymphocytic leukemia. Each CDR3 is given with its conserved first and last residue. Fields, in order: CDR3 protein, V gene, D gene, CDR3 length, J gene. A D gene is named only where the DNA matches it firmly.

CASLEVGEQYF	TRBV11-2	NA	11	TRBJ2-7
CASSKALEGSGQPQHF	TRBV21-1	NA	16	TRBJ1-5
CASSESGQGVDIQYF	TRBV6-1	TRBD1	15	TRBJ2-4
CASSLRVGVNNEQFF	TRBV5-1	NA	15	TRBJ2-1
CASSPLRSWENEAFF	TRBV19	NA	15	TRBJ1-1
CSGSKGTEAFF	TRBV29-1	NA	11	TRBJ1-1
CASSFLQGSTDTQYF	TRBV11-1	NA	15	TRBJ2-3
CASSVRDNYNEQFF	TRBV9	NA	14	TRBJ2-1
CASSRELYNEQFF	TRBV5-5	NA	13	TRBJ2-1
CASSASSGGGYEQYF	TRBV11-2	TRBD2	15	TRBJ2-7
CASSTAPKAFF	TRBV28	NA	11	TRBJ1-1
CATATAGTTTDGYTF	TRBV28	NA	15	TRBJ1-2
CATSGGQPRFSGNTIYF	TRBV15	TRBD1	17	TRBJ1-3
CASSLAPTPPFF	TRBV5-4	NA	12	TRBJ1-1
CASDIERNQPQHF	TRBV28	NA	13	TRBJ1-5
CASSLGGRDQPQHF	TRBV5-4	NA	14	TRBJ1-5
CASRVTGTSTGELFF	TRBV6-1	NA	15	TRBJ2-2
CASSFSPTGLDDPGELFF	TRBV28	TRBD2	18	TRBJ2-2
CASSLVQVSSYEQYF	TRBV5-4	NA	15	TRBJ2-7
CASSERQGAKLFF	TRBV25-1	TRBD1	13	TRBJ1-4
CASSPQGLLYEQYF	TRBV9	TRBD1	14	TRBJ2-7
CASSTIKTLREQYF	TRBV5-8	NA	14	TRBJ2-7
CASSWDLLTQYF	TRBV25-1	NA	12	TRBJ2-3
CASSPYRGAEAFF	TRBV18	NA	13	TRBJ1-1
CASSLKLANTGELFF	TRBV5-4	NA	15	TRBJ2-2
CASSLGPILEAFF	TRBV28	NA	13	TRBJ1-1
CASSFGANPSTDTQYF	TRBV7-2	NA	16	TRBJ2-3
CASSDGQVLTDTQYF	TRBV2	NA	15	TRBJ2-3
CASSLAARDSYEQYF	TRBV5-5	NA	15	TRBJ2-7
CAISAREIPYEQYF	TRBV10-3	NA	14	TRBJ2-7
CASSLDTEAFF	TRBV5-4	NA	11	TRBJ1-1
CASSHGTAGTGRKASF	TRBV4-1	TRBD1	16	TRBJ1-2
CASGAGFGNTIYF	TRBV12-5	NA	13	TRBJ1-3
CAWSRTGAYTGELFF	TRBV30	TRBD1	15	TRBJ2-2
CASSRRLAGESTDTQYF	TRBV18	TRBD2	17	TRBJ2-3
CASTNRRLAGGTGELFF	TRBV19	TRBD2	17	TRBJ2-2
CASSLAGGAETGELFF	TRBV5-4	NA	16	TRBJ2-2
CASSVGPSGRAGYTQYF	TRBV9	TRBD2	17	TRBJ2-3
CASSYEGRTEAFF	TRBV6-6	NA	13	TRBJ1-1
CASSPWTGISYEQYF	TRBV7-9	TRBD1	15	TRBJ2-7
CASSVGPDLRNSPLHF	TRBV9	NA	16	TRBJ1-6
CASSLDDLTYEQYF	TRBV5-1	NA	14	TRBJ2-7
CASSTGRISNYGYTF	TRBV5-1	NA	15	TRBJ1-2
CASSFAGSGNTIYF	TRBV5-4	NA	14	TRBJ1-3
CATINLRGEITEAFF	TRBV11-3	NA	15	TRBJ1-1
CASSDHRDSSYEQYF	TRBV10-1	NA	15	TRBJ2-7
CASRTGDRGGTEAFF	TRBV19	TRBD1	15	TRBJ1-1
CASSSGLAGATDTQYF	TRBV7-9	TRBD2	16	TRBJ2-3
CASSPQGSSGSQETQYF	TRBV7-2	TRBD2	17	TRBJ2-5
CASSQDRYEAFF	TRBV4-3	NA	12	TRBJ1-1
CASSFRTDTDTQYF	TRBV7-9	NA	14	TRBJ2-3
CASSFLAGAAYNEQFF	TRBV5-1	TRBD2	16	TRBJ2-1
CASTTDSENTEAFF	TRBV28	NA	14	TRBJ1-1
CASSQAGGWETQYF	TRBV5-1	TRBD2	14	TRBJ2-5
CASKLGTNEKLFF	TRBV19	NA	13	TRBJ1-4
CASSEGGGSGNTIYF	TRBV4-3	NA	15	TRBJ1-3
CSAKGRETQYF	TRBV20-1	NA	11	TRBJ2-5
CASSLAAASYEQYF	TRBV7-2	NA	14	TRBJ2-7